The entry below describes one TCR beta chain. These data come from a study of blood T cell repertoires in COVID-19. Across the whole study: COVID-19 samples from acute and convalescent phases originated in the United States, Italy and Spain. T cells, B-cell-depleted T cells, or PBMCs provided the cDNA or gDNA that served as material.

Trimming removed 0 bases from V and 6 bases from J; junction bases left unmatched: 5. The CDR3 length is 15 residues. The germline V gene encodes CDR1 SGHRS and CDR2 YFSETQ. Sequencing used immunoSEQ multiplex PCR; TCRdb keeps in-frame clones, though not all of them. The repertoire consists of roughly 250,000 clones, with approximately 86% occurring once and the leading ten covering under 2%. Across 20 to 25 US areas, participants ranged in age from roughly 18 to 95 years. Recovered Cohort 3 donors showed two negative PCRs, clearance, or symptom resolution. The chain has TRBV5-1 and TRBJ2-1; 8 nucleotides align to TRBD2. Sequencing was done on a sample of PBMCs or T cells enriched from blood (not recorded which). The source of this sequence is a woman in her forties or fifties who had recovered from COVID-19. The CDR3 DNA reads TGCGCCAGCAGCTTGGAGCCCACTAGCGGCAATGAGCAGTTCTTC. Translated: CASSLEPTSGNEQFF.